Shown below are 9 T cell receptor beta chains from a single sample sequenced in a study of blood T cell repertoires in COVID-19. Generated by immunoSEQ multiplex PCR, the TCRdb table keeps only in-frame clones and is missing some. Of 50,000 to 55,000 clones in the sample, 70% to 85% were seen once. The sequencing input was peripheral blood. The origin of the receptors is a man at least 80 years old with COVID-19, enrolled during active disease.

The sample holds one count of this clone. J is TRBJ1-2 and V is TRBV9; D is unresolved. The CDR3 covers 15 residues. Germline values: CDR1 SGDLS, CDR2 YYNGEE. V was pared by 3 bases and J by 2 bases, with 14 bases between. DNA for the CDR3: TGTGCCAGCAGCGCCAACGCGGGTTCAAACTATGGCTACACCTTC. It encodes CASSANAGSNYGYTF.

The genes are TRBV5-1 and TRBJ2-7; 7 nucleotides agree with TRBD2. The V gene's germline CDR1 is SGHRS and CDR2 YFSETQ. With V trimmed by 0 bases and J by 0 bases, 12 bases remained unmatched. The length of the CDR3 is 18 residues. In DNA, the CDR3 is TGCGCCAGCAGCTTGGCCCGGGGAGGGGTCCCCTCCTCCTACGAGCAGTACTTC. This sequence encodes CASSLARGGVPSSYEQYF.

The genes are TRBV4-2 and TRBJ1-3; 7 bases match TRBD1. Germline loops: CDR1 LGHNA, CDR2 YNFKEQ. CDR3 length: 17 residues. V dropped 5 bases and J dropped 0; count of bases not matched to a gene: 10. Here the CDR3 reads CASSYHRQGGSGNTIYF. The CDR3 DNA sequence: TGTGCCAGCAGCTACCACCGACAGGGCGGCTCTGGAAACACCATATATTTT.

This sequence joins TRBV5-5 and TRBJ2-1; D possibly corresponds to TRBD2 (5 bases). Germline CDR1 and CDR2: SGHKS and YYEKEE (reference sequence). The CDR3 is 15 residues long. V gave up 0 bases and J gave up 7 bases, with 14 bases separating them. The CDR3 loop reads CASSLGFRRENEQFF. In DNA, the CDR3 is TGTGCCAGCAGCTTGGGGTTTCGTCGGGAAAATGAGCAGTTCTTC.

This clone came up a few times. The V and J genes are TRBV30 and TRBJ1-2; D gene uncertain. V gave up 1 base and J gave up 2 bases, with 8 bases separating them. The CDR3 has 13 residues. Germline CDR1 is GTSNPN and CDR2 is SVGIG (reference sequence). CDR3 in amino acids: CAWSASGNYGYTF. As DNA, the CDR3 is TGTGCCTGGAGTGCGAGCGGAAACTATGGCTACACCTTC.

V gene TRBV7-9 combines with J gene TRBJ1-4; 7 bases align to TRBD1. CDR3 length equals 16 residues. V was pared by 4 bases and J by 8 bases, with 13 bases of the junction left unmatched. Germline V gene data show CDR1 as SEHNR and CDR2 as FQNEAQ (reference sequence). The CDR3 is CASSYLWTGPGEKLFF. CDR3 nucleotides: TGTGCCAGCAGCTACCTCTGGACAGGCCCGGGAGAAAAACTGTTTTTT.

The V gene is TRBV28, the J gene TRBJ1-1; 7 bases are a match to TRBD1. V lost 8 bases, J lost 5 bases, and 5 bases stayed unmatched. The CDR3 runs 12 residues. CDR1 is MDHEN and CDR2 is SYDVKM in the germline V gene. The CDR3 sequence is CASGTVLTEAFF. The CDR3 DNA follows: TGTGCCAGCGGGACAGTATTAACTGAAGCTTTCTTT.

The chain combines TRBV6-6 with TRBJ2-5, with 10 positions matching TRBD2. The CDR3 sequence is 18 residues long. In germline, CDR1 is MNHNY, CDR2 SVGAGI (reference sequence). The V segment lost 5 bases and the J segment 2 bases; nucleotides outside the gene matches: 14. CDR3 coding DNA: TGTGCCAGCAGTCACCGCGATCGGGGAGCGGGGGGGCAAGAGACCCAGTACTTC. It translates to CASSHRDRGAGGQETQYF.

V gene TRBV19 combines with J gene TRBJ1-1; D perhaps matches TRBD1 (6 bases). Germline CDR1 and CDR2: LNHDA and SQIVND (reference sequence). The CDR3 runs to 13 residues. Trimming removed 4 bases at V and 7 bases at J, with 13 bases between. The CDR3 sequence is CASSTQGRGEAFF. CDR3 nucleotides: TGTGCCAGTAGTACACAGGGTCGGGGTGAAGCTTTCTTT.